This TCR beta chain was identified in a study of shared clonotypes between healthy human individuals. CDR1 is SNHLY, CDR2 FYNNEI, per germline. This CDR3 region has 18 residues. Trimming shortened V by 6 bases and J by 4 bases, and 27 bases separated the two germline ends. Libraries were prepared by immunoSEQ multiplex PCR; TCRdb keeps only in-frame clonotypes and omits some of them. Here the sample spans more than 2 million clones, about 95% being singletons. The naive CD8 population came from CD45RO-negative cells selected for CCR7, without terminally differentiated effector memory CD45RA+ cells. The TCR comes from a man aged 18 to 29 in good health. V and J are TRBV2 and TRBJ1-1; D is ambiguous. The material sequenced was naive CD8+ T cells sorted from blood. The CDR3 loop reads CASRSLTRSERVSTEAFF. The CDR3 nucleotides are TGTGCCAGCAGATCTCTTACGAGGTCAGAAAGGGTAAGCACTGAAGCTTTCTTT.